The clone carrying this TCR beta chain is a singleton in its sample. TCRdb's table, derived via immunoSEQ multiplex PCR, lists solely in-frame clones and lacks some. This sample has around 310,000 clones, with roughly 90% found just once. The data belong to a study of blood T cell repertoires in COVID-19. The sequenced sample was PBMCs or T cells enriched from blood (not recorded which). The sequence derives from a woman aged 40-49 years who had recovered from COVID-19.

CDR3: CASSTTPVSRGTTQYF. The CDR3 nucleotides read TGTGCCAGCAGCACTACCCCCGTCAGTCGTGGCACGACCCAGTACTTC. V usage is TRBV7-2 and J usage is TRBJ2-5; D is uncertain. This CDR3 region has 16 residues. Germline V gene sequence: CDR1 SGHTA, CDR2 FQGNSA. Trimming left V 5 bases short and J 7 bases short, with 23 bases between.